This T cell receptor beta chain was profiled in a study of naive and memory T cell subsets. This clonotype was counted ten times or more. Adult healthy volunteers gave 2.5 ml peripheral blood for whole-blood RNA. TCR cDNA received a 3' ligated oligonucleotide that carried a UMI. CDR1 and CDR2 from the germline V gene are DFQATT and SNEGSKA (reference sequence). The CDR3 sequence is 12 residues long. V was pared by 6 bases and J by 1 base, with 9 bases between. For blood and skin samples, reverse transcription used TCR alpha and beta constant primers. One entry per CDR3 protein, called by TCRdb with MiXCR from the 5' RACE reads. The sample includes 20,000 to 30,000 distinct CDR3 sequences, approximately 24% of them seen just once.

This TCR came from a female donor in good health. The genes are TRBV20-1 and TRBJ1-1; D may be TRBD1 (6 bases). The CDR3 loop is CSAGQRNTEAFF. In DNA, the CDR3 is TGCAGTGCGGGACAACGGAACACTGAAGCTTTCTTT.